Below are 32 T cell receptor beta chains sequenced from a single sample in a study of cytotoxic CD8 clonotypes in ibrutinib-treated CLL. The repertoire was sequenced with immunoSEQ multiplex PCR; TCRdb's copy has only in-frame clones and lacks some. The repertoire has about 160,000 clones, more than 80% of them found once; the top ten carry roughly 4.6%. This specimen consisted of PBMCs, obtained after 24 months of ibrutinib treatment. These receptors were taken from a human donor with chronic lymphocytic leukemia.

In the case of this clone: One end of the junction is discordant with germline, which a read error may explain. V usage is TRBV7-3 and J usage is TRBJ2-7, with 8 nucleotides matching TRBD1. Germline V gene data show CDR1 as SGHTA and CDR2 as FQGTGA. This CDR3 is built from 12 residues. In DNA, the CDR3 is TGTGCCAGCAGCCTAACCGGACAGGGTCTTTACTTC. This encodes CASSLTGQGLYF.

The chain employs TRBV13 and TRBJ2-1, with 8 bases fitting TRBD2. This CDR3 is 16 amino acids long. V lost 0 bases to trimming and J lost 5 bases; unmatched junction nucleotides: 6. Germline V gene data show CDR1 as PRHDT and CDR2 as FYEKMQ (reference sequence). CDR3 residues: CASSLGWRGANNEQFF. DNA for the CDR3: TGTGCCAGCAGCTTAGGGTGGCGGGGGGCGAACAATGAGCAGTTCTTC.

As to this clone: This specimen includes other DNA sequences encoding the same CDR3. V usage is TRBV6-1 and J usage is TRBJ1-1; D remains ambiguous. Looked up from germline, CDR1 is MNHNS and CDR2 is SASEGT. This CDR3 region has 13 residues. Trimming pared 6 bases from V and 0 bases from J, leaving 8 bases between. The CDR3 DNA sequence: TGTGCCAGCAGACCCGGGGTGAACACTGAAGCTTTCTTT. This sequence encodes CASRPGVNTEAFF.

The chain employs TRBV10-1 and TRBJ1-1; 9 bases match TRBD1. In germline, CDR1 is WNHNN, CDR2 SYGVQD (reference sequence). The CDR3 has 15 amino acids. V lost 6 bases and J lost 0; bases outside the gene matches: 5. DNA for the CDR3: TGCGCCAGCAGACCTCGACAGGGGGTGAACACTGAAGCTTTCTTT. This gives the protein CASRPRQGVNTEAFF.

The chain joins TRBV11-2 to TRBJ2-7; maybe TRBD1 (6 bases). Trimming removed 5 bases from V and 3 bases from J, with 14 bases in between. The V gene's germline CDR1 is SGHAT and CDR2 FQNNGV. The CDR3 contains 14 residues. The chain's CDR3 is CASSPGQYYYEQYF. The DNA for the CDR3 is TGTGCCAGCAGCCCCGGACAGTACTACTACGAGCAGTACTTC.

The chain links TRBV5-8 to TRBJ1-5, with D unclear. The germline CDR1 and CDR2 sequences are SGHTS and YDEGEE. The length of the CDR3 is 17 residues. Trimming removed 1 base at V and 4 bases at J, with 18 bases between. The CDR3 sequence: CASSLRLGSSVNQPQHF. The CDR3, as DNA: TGTGCCAGCAGCTTGAGGTTAGGGTCCAGCGTTAATCAGCCCCAGCATTTT.

In its sample, this clone was seen a few times. The genes are TRBV4-2 and TRBJ2-3, with 8 bases aligning to TRBD2. The length of the CDR3 is 16 residues. Unmatched junction bases numbered 2, after V lost 0 bases and J lost 0 bases. CDR1 LGHNA and CDR2 YNFKEQ come from the germline V gene. The DNA for the CDR3 is TGTGCCAGCAGCCAAGATCGGGGGGGCAGCACAGATACGCAGTATTTT. This gives the protein CASSQDRGGSTDTQYF.

The chain uses TRBV4-2 and TRBJ2-3; the match to TRBD2 covers 12 bases. Germline CDR1 LGHNA, CDR2 YNFKEQ. With V trimmed by 5 bases and J by 7 bases, 7 bases remained unmatched. There are 15 residues in the CDR3. The CDR3 DNA reads as TGTGCCAGCAGCTCCGGACTAGCGGGGCCAAATACGCAGTATTTT. Protein sequence: CASSSGLAGPNTQYF.

The V gene is TRBV30, the J gene TRBJ2-2; unclear D gene. The CDR3 spans 15 residues. Between the trimmed V and J ends, which lost 6 bases and 1 base, there was a span of 15 bases. The germline gives CDR1 GTSNPN, CDR2 SVGIG (reference sequence). The CDR3 sequence: CACLPGGWNTGELFF. The CDR3 coding sequence is TGTGCCTGCCTTCCCGGCGGTTGGAACACCGGGGAGCTGTTTTTT.

This clone was seen a few times. The chain combines TRBV19 with TRBJ1-5; the D gene is possibly TRBD1 (5 bases). This CDR3 spans 16 amino acids. Germline CDR1 and CDR2: LNHDA and SQIVND (reference sequence). The ends were cut back, 7 bases at V and 0 bases at J, with 16 bases in the middle. The CDR3 reads CASTSGPMYSNQPQHF. Here the CDR3 DNA reads TGTGCCAGTACCTCAGGGCCGATGTATAGCAATCAGCCCCAGCATTTT.

CDR3 residues: CASSPATGGAYGANVLTF. CDR3 sequence (DNA): TGTGCCAGCAGCCCAGCGACAGGGGGCGCATATGGGGCCAACGTCCTGACTTTC. V is TRBV9 and J is TRBJ2-6; 10 positions match TRBD1. The CDR3 runs to 18 residues. Germline-derived CDR1 and CDR2 are SGDLS and YYNGEE. Trimming at V came to 4 bases and at J to 3 bases, leaving 10 bases not matched to a gene.

This chain uses TRBV2 with TRBJ2-7, with 7 bases matching TRBD2. This CDR3 is 16 amino acids long. J gave up 0 bases and V 5 bases, and 10 bases lay outside the gene matches. Germline V gene sequence: CDR1 SNHLY, CDR2 FYNNEI. This chain's CDR3 is CASSTPGSGVSYEQYF. CDR3 nucleotides: TGTGCCAGCAGTACCCCGGGGAGCGGGGTCTCCTACGAGCAGTACTTC.

This clone was detected once. The chain employs TRBV29-1 and TRBJ2-7; D gene uncertain. Between the trimmed V and J ends, which lost 0 bases and 4 bases, there was a span of 7 bases. Per the germline V gene, CDR1 is SQVTM and CDR2 is ANQGSEA. CDR3 length equals 12 residues. CDR3 amino acids: CSVEDLGYEQYF. CDR3 sequence (DNA): TGCAGCGTTGAAGATCTGGGATACGAGCAGTACTTC.

Only one count was recorded for this clone. J is TRBJ1-1 and V is TRBV9; TRBD1 might be the D (6 bases). Germline CDR1 and CDR2: SGDLS and YYNGEE. The CDR3 runs 14 residues. V shed 4 bases and J shed 3 bases, with 13 bases lying between them. In DNA, the CDR3 is TGTGCCAGCAGCCCTTCTACAGGGTACACTGAAGCTTTCTTT. Translating it yields CASSPSTGYTEAFF.

The chain employs TRBV7-2 and TRBJ2-7; 7 nucleotides align to TRBD1. With 3 bases clipped from V and 10 bases from J, the junction kept 6 bases outside the gene matches. Per germline, CDR1 SGHTA and CDR2 FQGNSA. The CDR3 runs to 12 residues. CDR3 in DNA: TGTGCCAGCAGCTTGTCAACAGGGGAACAGTACTTC. Translated, it gives CASSLSTGEQYF.

The chain employs TRBV7-3 and TRBJ1-5; D is ambiguous. The CDR3 is made up of 12 amino acids. The V end was cut by 2 bases, the J end by 6 bases, with 5 bases between. Germline values: CDR1 SGHTA, CDR2 FQGTGA. CDR3 sequence (DNA): TGTGCCAGCAGCTTAGTGACTCAGCCCCAGCATTTT. This codes for CASSLVTQPQHF.

This clone came up once. The CDR3 DNA follows: TGTGCCAGCAGCGCCCGCCTTGTGGACAGTTACAATGAGCAGTTCTTC. The encoded protein is CASSARLVDSYNEQFF. The V and J genes are TRBV9 and TRBJ2-1, with D possibly being TRBD1 (6 bases). CDR1 is SGDLS, CDR2 YYNGEE, per germline. The CDR3 is 16 amino acids. V shed 3 bases and J shed 4 bases, with 17 bases lying between them.

The chain joins TRBV4-1 to TRBJ2-5, with 8 bases that match TRBD2. This CDR3 has 16 amino acids. V dropped 0 bases and J dropped 4; count of bases not matched to a gene: 7. CDR1 and CDR2 from the germline V gene are MGHRA and YSYEKL. The CDR3 bases are TGCGCCAGCAGCCAAGATGCCGGGGGGGAGGTAGAGACCCAGTACTTC. Its translation is CASSQDAGGEVETQYF.

The chain employs TRBV7-3 and TRBJ1-3; 7 nucleotides line up with TRBD1. With 8 bases clipped from V and 1 base from J, the junction kept 2 bases outside the gene matches. This CDR3 is 13 amino acids long. Germline V gene lookup returns CDR1 SGHTA and CDR2 FQGTGA. CDR3 sequence (DNA): TGTGCCAGCTCGACAGGGTCTGGAAACACCATATATTTT. Its translation is CASSTGSGNTIYF.

The V and J genes are TRBV5-8 and TRBJ2-4, with D possibly matching TRBD1 (5 bases). Germline V gene sequence: CDR1 SGHTS, CDR2 YDEGEE. Trimming stripped 5 bases from V and 0 bases from J, with 15 bases between. The CDR3 consists of 16 residues. DNA of the CDR3: TGTGCCAGCAGAGCAAGTGACAGCTTAGCCAAAAACATTCAGTACTTC. The encoded protein is CASRASDSLAKNIQYF. The entire variable domain, with the rest obtained from reference TRBV5-8 and TRBJ2-4, is as follows: EAGVTQSPTHLIKTRGQQATLRCSPISGHTSVYWYQQALGLGLQFLLWYDEGEERNRGNFPPRFSGRQFPNYSSELNVNALELEDSALYLCASRASDSLAKNIQYFGAGTRLSVL.

This clone was observed a handful of times. One junction end disagrees with the germline gene, perhaps due to a read error. The chain recombines TRBV7-9 with TRBJ1-2; TRBD1 might be the D (5 bases). Per the germline V gene, CDR1 is SEHNR and CDR2 is FQNEAQ (reference sequence). This CDR3 is built from 12 residues. In DNA form, the CDR3 reads TGTGCCAGCAGTTTAGGGGACTATGGCTACACCTTC. Its protein product is CASSLGDYGYTF.

The gene calls are TRBV7-9 and TRBJ1-2, with TRBD1 as a possible D gene (5 bases). Trimming removed 1 base from V and 8 bases from J, with 11 bases in between. CDR3 length equals 13 residues. Germline V lookup: CDR1 SEHNR, CDR2 FQNEAQ (reference sequence). This CDR3 is CASSLGGSQGYTF. The CDR3 region has the DNA TGTGCCAGCAGCTTAGGGGGGTCTCAGGGCTACACCTTC.

This sequence joins TRBV6-5 and TRBJ2-4, with D maybe TRBD2 (6 bases). The CDR3 covers 15 residues. The V end was cut by 0 bases, the J end by 3 bases, with 9 bases between. Germline CDR1 is MNHEY and CDR2 is SVGAGI. The CDR3 is CASSYSGGGKNIQYF. The CDR3 DNA is TGTGCCAGCAGTTACTCTGGGGGAGGCAAAAACATTCAGTACTTC.

The rearrangement joins TRBV6-5 to TRBJ1-5; D call uncertain. Germline V gene lookup returns CDR1 MNHEY and CDR2 SVGAGI. With 0 bases removed from V and 1 base from J, the gap between germline ends came to 7 bases. The length of the CDR3 is 15 residues. The CDR3: CASSYSSRSNQPQHF. CDR3 sequence (DNA): TGTGCCAGCAGTTACTCCTCCCGCAGCAATCAGCCCCAGCATTTT.

V and J are TRBV9 and TRBJ2-6; no clear D gene. This CDR3 has 16 amino acids. Looked up from germline, CDR1 is SGDLS and CDR2 is YYNGEE. The V gene lost 2 bases and the J gene lost 4 bases, with 13 bases spanning the gap. Here the CDR3 DNA reads TGTGCCAGCAGCGTGGCTTTCGGGTCGGGGGCCAACGTCCTGACTTTC. It is translated as CASSVAFGSGANVLTF.

This chain uses TRBV25-1 with TRBJ1-2; unclear D gene. CDR1 MGHDK and CDR2 SYGVNS come from the germline V gene. CDR3 length: 15 residues. The V end was cut by 4 bases, the J end by 5 bases, with 17 bases between. CDR3 amino acids: CASSGRTFSWYGYTF. The CDR3 nucleotides are TGTGCCAGCAGTGGTCGGACGTTCTCATGGTATGGCTACACCTTC.

The rearrangement joins TRBV18 to TRBJ2-7; D may be TRBD2 (7 bases). Germline CDR1 reads KGHSH; CDR2 reads LQKENI. V lost 3 bases and J 7 bases, leaving 16 bases between the germline ends. CDR3 length: 14 residues. As DNA, the CDR3 is TGTGCCAGCTCACCTCCTTCGGGGGGCAGAGAGCAGTACTTC. It yields the protein CASSPPSGGREQYF.

The chain recombines TRBV27 with TRBJ2-7; D is undetermined. Germline assignment: CDR1 MNHEY and CDR2 SMNVEV (reference sequence). The CDR3 is 12 residues long. Trimming pared 8 bases from V and 3 bases from J, leaving 11 bases between. The DNA for the CDR3 is TGTGCCAGCGGCGGTAATGGCTACGAGCAGTACTTC. Translation gives CASGGNGYEQYF.

V and J are TRBV6-1 and TRBJ1-5, with TRBD1 identical over 10 bases. The CDR3 is 14 residues long. Per the germline V gene, CDR1 is MNHNS and CDR2 is SASEGT. J was trimmed by 2 bases and V by 8 bases; bases with no gene match: 3. CDR3 nucleotides: TGTGCCAGCTTGGGACAGGGGCGCAATCAGCCCCAGCATTTT. Residues: CASLGQGRNQPQHF.

The gene calls are TRBV2 and TRBJ2-5; a weak D match, TRBD2 (5 bases). Germline loops: CDR1 SNHLY, CDR2 FYNNEI. The CDR3 is made up of 15 amino acids. V lost 4 bases and J lost 4, with 16 bases in between. DNA of the CDR3: TGTGCCAGCAGTGTCGATACCAGCGGTAGAGAGACCCAGTACTTC. It translates to CASSVDTSGRETQYF. Filled out from reference TRBV2 and TRBJ2-5, the complete variable domain reads EPEVTQTPSHQVTQMGQEVILRCVPISNHLYFYWYRQILGQKVEFLVSFYNNEISEKSEIFDDQFSVERPDGSNFTLKIRSTKLEDSAMYFCASSVDTSGRETQYFGPGTRLLVL.

This clone was recorded only once. The chain is built from TRBV27 and TRBJ1-2, with TRBD1 identical over 8 bases. The CDR3 runs 17 residues. J was trimmed by 0 bases and V by 5 bases; bases with no gene match: 11. Germline lookup yields CDR1 MNHEY and CDR2 SMNVEV (reference sequence). The CDR3 DNA reads as TGTGCCAGCAGTCCAGGGGGCGGTGGGCGGACTAACTATGGCTACACCTTC. Residues: CASSPGGGGRTNYGYTF.

This sequence joins TRBV27 and TRBJ2-7; 12 bases are shared with TRBD2. The V gene's germline CDR1 is MNHEY and CDR2 SMNVEV (reference sequence). The CDR3 loop spans 14 amino acids. V was pared by 8 bases and J by 1 base, with 3 bases of the junction left unmatched. The CDR3 sequence: CASVLAGGSYEQYF. The CDR3 coding sequence is TGTGCCAGCGTACTAGCGGGAGGTTCCTACGAGCAGTACTTC.